This TCR beta chain is drawn from a study of T cell responses to AZD1222 COVID-19 vaccine. Points from the study as a whole: Spike-specific TCR breadth and depth went up after people got two AZD1222 doses. Repertoire collection took place solely once the T cell response had peaked.

V lost 11 bases, J lost 0 bases, and 4 bases stayed unmatched. The CDR3 has 13 residues. With regard to this clone: Its antigen is undetermined.

Repertoires were generated with immunoSEQ multiplex PCR, while TCRdb's copy carries only in-frame clones and drops some. Of 190,000 or so clones in the sample, roughly nine tenths were seen once. Second-dose timings of about 4 or about 12 weeks were pooled. The rearrangement uses TRBV23-1 and TRBJ2-3, with 8 positions matching TRBD2. TRBV23-1 counts as an open reading frame of uncertain function. This TCR was recovered from an adult who received the AZD1222 COVID-19 vaccine. The specimen comprised peripheral blood, sampled 28 days after the second AZD1222 dose. The CDR3 region has the DNA TGCGCCCTAGCGGGCCGAAGCACAGATACGCAGTATTTT. This gives the protein CALAGRSTDTQYF.